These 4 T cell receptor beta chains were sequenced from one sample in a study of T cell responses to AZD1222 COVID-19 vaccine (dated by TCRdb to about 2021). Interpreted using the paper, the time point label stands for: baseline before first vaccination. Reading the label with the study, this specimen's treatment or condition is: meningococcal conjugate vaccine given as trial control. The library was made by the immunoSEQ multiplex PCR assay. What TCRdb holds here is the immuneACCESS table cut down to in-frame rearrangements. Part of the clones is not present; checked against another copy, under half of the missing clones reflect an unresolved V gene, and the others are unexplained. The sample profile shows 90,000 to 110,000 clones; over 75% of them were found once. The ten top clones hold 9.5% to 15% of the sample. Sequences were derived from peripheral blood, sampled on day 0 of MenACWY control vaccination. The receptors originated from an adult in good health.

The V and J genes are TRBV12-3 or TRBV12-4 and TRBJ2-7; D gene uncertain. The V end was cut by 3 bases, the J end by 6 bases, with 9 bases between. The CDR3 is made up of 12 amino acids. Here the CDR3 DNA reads TGTGCCAGCAGTTTGGGTTCCCCCGAGCAGTACTTC. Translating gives CASSLGSPEQYF.

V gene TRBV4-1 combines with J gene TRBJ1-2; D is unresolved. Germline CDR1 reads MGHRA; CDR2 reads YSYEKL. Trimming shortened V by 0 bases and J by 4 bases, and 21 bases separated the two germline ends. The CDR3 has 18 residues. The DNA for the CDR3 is TGCGCCAGCAGCCAAGACGACGGCAAATTACCACCGACCTATGGCTACACCTTC. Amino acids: CASSQDDGKLPPTYGYTF.

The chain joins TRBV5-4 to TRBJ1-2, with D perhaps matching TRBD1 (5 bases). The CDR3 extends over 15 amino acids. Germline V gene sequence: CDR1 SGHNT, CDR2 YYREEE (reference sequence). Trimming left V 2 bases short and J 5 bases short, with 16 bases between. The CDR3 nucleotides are TGTGCCAGCAGCTTATCTCCGGGACCCCAATATGGCTACACCTTC. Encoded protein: CASSLSPGPQYGYTF.

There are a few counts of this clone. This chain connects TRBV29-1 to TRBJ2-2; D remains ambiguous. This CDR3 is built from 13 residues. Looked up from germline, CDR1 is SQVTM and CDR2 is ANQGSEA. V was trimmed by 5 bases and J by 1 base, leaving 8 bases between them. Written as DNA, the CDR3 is TGCAGCGTTCCCGGCGAGAACACCGGGGAGCTGTTTTTT. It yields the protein CSVPGENTGELFF.